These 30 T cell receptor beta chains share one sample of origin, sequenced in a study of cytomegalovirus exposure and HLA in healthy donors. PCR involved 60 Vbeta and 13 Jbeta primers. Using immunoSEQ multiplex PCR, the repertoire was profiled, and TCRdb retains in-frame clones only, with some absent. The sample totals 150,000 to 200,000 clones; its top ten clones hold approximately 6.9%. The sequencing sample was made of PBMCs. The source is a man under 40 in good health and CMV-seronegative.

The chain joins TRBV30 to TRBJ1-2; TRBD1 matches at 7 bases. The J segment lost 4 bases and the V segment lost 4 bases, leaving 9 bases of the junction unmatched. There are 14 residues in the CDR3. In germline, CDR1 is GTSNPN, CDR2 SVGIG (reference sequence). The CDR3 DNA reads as TGTGCCTGGAACCGACAGGGCCTTATCTATGGCTACACCTTC. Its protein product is CAWNRQGLIYGYTF.

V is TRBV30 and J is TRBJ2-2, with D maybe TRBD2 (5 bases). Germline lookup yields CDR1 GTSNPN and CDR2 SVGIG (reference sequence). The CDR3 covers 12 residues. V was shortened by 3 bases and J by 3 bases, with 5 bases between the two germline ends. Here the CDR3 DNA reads TGTGCCTGGAGGGAGGACACCGGGGAGCTGTTTTTT. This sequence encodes CAWREDTGELFF. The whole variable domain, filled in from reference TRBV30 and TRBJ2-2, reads SQTIHQWPATLVQPVGSPLSLECTVEGTSNPNLYWYRQAAGRGLQLLFYSVGIGQISSEVPQNLSASRPQDRQFILSSKKLLLSDSGFYLCAWREDTGELFFGEGSRLTVL.

In DNA, the CDR3 is TGCAGCGTTGAACGGGGGGAACCTAACTATGGCTACACCTTC. Translating gives CSVERGEPNYGYTF. The chain couples TRBV29-1 to TRBJ1-2; perhaps TRBD1 as D (5 bases). V shed 2 bases and J shed 0 bases, with 10 bases lying between them. Germline CDR1 reads SQVTM; CDR2 reads ANQGSEA. The CDR3 consists of 14 residues.

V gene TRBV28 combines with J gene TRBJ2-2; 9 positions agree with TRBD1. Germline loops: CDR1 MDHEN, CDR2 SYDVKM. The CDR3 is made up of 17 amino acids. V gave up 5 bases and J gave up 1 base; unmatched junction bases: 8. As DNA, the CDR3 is TGTGCCAGCAGTCCTACAGGGGGCTGGAGGAACACCGGGGAGCTGTTTTTT. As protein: CASSPTGGWRNTGELFF.

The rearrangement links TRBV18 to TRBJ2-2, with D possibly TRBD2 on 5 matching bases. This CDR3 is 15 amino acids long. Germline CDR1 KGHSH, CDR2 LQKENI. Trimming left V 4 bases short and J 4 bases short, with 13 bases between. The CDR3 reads CASSRTLSGTGELFF. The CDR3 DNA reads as TGTGCCAGCTCACGGACTTTGAGCGGCACCGGGGAGCTGTTTTTT.

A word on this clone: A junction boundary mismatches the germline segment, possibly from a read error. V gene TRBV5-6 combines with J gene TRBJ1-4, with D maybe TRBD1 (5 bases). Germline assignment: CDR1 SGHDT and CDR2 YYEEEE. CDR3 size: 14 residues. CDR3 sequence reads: CASSLIGSNQGRGF. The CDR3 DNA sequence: TGTGCCAGCAGCTTAATTGGTTCCAATCAGGGAAGGGGTTTT.

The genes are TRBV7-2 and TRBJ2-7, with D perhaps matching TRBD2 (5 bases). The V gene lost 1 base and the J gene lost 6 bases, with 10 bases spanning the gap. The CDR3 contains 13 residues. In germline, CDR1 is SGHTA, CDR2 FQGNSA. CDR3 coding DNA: TGTGCCAGCAGCTTAGGACCTAGCTCCGAGCAGTACTTC. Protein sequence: CASSLGPSSEQYF.

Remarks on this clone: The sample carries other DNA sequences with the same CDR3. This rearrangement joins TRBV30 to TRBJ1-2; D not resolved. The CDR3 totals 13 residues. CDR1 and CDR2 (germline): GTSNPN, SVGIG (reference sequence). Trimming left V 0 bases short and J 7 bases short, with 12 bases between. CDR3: CAWSVTGSGGYTF. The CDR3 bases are TGTGCCTGGAGTGTAACGGGGTCGGGTGGCTACACCTTC.

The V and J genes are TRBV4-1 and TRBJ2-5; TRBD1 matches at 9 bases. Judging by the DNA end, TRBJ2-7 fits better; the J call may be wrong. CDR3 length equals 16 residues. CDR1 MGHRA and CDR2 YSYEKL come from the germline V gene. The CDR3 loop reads CASSPRGGNRGHEQYF. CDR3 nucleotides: TGCGCCAGCAGCCCCAGGGGAGGGAACAGGGGGCACGAGCAGTACTTC.

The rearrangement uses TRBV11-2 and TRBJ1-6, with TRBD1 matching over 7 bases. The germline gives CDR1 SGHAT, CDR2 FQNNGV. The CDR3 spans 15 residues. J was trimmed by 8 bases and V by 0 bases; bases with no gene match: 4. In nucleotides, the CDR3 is TGTGCCAGCAGCTTAGAGGACAGGAATTATTCACCCCTCCACTTT. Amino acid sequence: CASSLEDRNYSPLHF.

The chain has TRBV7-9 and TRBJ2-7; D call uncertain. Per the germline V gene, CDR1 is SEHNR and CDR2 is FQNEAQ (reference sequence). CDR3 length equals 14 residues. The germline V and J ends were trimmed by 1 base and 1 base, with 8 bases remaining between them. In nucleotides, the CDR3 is TGTGCCAGCAGCTTAGTAGCAGATTCCTACGAGCAGTACTTC. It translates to CASSLVADSYEQYF.

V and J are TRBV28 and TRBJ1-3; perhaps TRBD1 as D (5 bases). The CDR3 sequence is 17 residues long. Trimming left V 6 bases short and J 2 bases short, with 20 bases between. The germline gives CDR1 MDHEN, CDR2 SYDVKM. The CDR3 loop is CASRPIAGRGTGNTIYF. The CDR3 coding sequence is TGTGCCAGCAGACCCATAGCGGGACGGGGAACTGGAAACACCATATATTTT. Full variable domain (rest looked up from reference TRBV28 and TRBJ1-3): DVKVTQSSRYLVKRTGEKVFLECVQDMDHENMFWYRQDPGLGLRLIYFSYDVKMKEKGDIPEGYSVSREKKERFSLILESASTNQTSMYLCASRPIAGRGTGNTIYFGEGSWLTVV.

The CDR3 DNA follows: TGTGCCAGCAGTCCCGGCACCCTAGGGGTATACGAGCAGTACTTC. It yields the protein CASSPGTLGVYEQYF. The chain carries TRBV27 and TRBJ2-7; D might be TRBD1 (5 bases). This CDR3 is built from 15 residues. The germline V gene encodes CDR1 MNHEY and CDR2 SMNVEV (reference sequence). The V gene lost 5 bases and the J gene lost 4 bases, with 18 bases spanning the gap.

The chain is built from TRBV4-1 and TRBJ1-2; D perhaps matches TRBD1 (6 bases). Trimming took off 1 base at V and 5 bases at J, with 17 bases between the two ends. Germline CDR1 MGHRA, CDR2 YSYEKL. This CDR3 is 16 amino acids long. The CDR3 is CASSQGLGGPSYGYTF. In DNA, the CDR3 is TGCGCCAGCAGCCAAGGGCTCGGGGGGCCCTCTTATGGCTACACCTTC.

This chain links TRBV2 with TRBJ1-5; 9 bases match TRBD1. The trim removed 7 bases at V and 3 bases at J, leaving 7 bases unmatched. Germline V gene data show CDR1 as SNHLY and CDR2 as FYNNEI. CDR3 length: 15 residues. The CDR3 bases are TGTGCCAGCACCCTCGGGGACAGGGTCAATCAGCCCCAGCATTTT. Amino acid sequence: CASTLGDRVNQPQHF. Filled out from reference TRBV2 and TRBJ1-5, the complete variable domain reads EPEVTQTPSHQVTQMGQEVILRCVPISNHLYFYWYRQILGQKVEFLVSFYNNEISEKSEIFDDQFSVERPDGSNFTLKIRSTKLEDSAMYFCASTLGDRVNQPQHFGDGTRLSIL.

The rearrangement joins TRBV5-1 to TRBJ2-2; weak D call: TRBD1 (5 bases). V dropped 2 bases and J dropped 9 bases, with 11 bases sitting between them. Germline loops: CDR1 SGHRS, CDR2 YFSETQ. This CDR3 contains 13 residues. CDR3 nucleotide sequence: TGCGCCAGCAGCTTCCCCAGGGCCAGGGAGCTGTTTTTT. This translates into CASSFPRARELFF.

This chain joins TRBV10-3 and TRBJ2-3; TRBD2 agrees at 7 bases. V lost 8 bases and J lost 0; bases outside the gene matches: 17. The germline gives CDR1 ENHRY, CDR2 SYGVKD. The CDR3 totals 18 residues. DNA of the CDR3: TGTGCCATCTCGACGGCGGGAGCGTCCGCGACTAGCACAGATACGCAGTATTTT. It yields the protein CAISTAGASATSTDTQYF.

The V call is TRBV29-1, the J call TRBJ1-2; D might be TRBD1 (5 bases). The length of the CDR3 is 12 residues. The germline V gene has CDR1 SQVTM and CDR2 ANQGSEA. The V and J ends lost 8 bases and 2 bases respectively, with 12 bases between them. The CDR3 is CSYSTGNYGYTF. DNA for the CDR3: TGCAGCTACTCCACAGGCAACTATGGCTACACCTTC.

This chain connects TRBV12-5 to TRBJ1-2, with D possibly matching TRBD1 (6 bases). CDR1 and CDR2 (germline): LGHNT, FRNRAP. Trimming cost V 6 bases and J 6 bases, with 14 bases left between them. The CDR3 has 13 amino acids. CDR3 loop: CASGPYRVDGYTF. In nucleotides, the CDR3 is TGTGCTAGTGGCCCTTACAGGGTTGATGGCTACACCTTC. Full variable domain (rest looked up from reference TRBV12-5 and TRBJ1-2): DARVTQTPRHKVTEMGQEVTMRCQPILGHNTVFWYRQTMMQGLELLAYFRNRAPLDDSGMPKDRFSAEMPDATLATLKIQPSEPRDSAVYFCASGPYRVDGYTFGSGTRLTVV.

CDR3 amino acids: CASRTAGGVYNEQFF. The DNA of the CDR3 is TGTGCCAGCAGGACGGCGGGTGGGGTTTACAATGAGCAGTTCTTC. The chain couples TRBV2 to TRBJ2-1; D may be TRBD2 (5 bases). Trimming took 6 bases from V and 4 from J, leaving 16 bases between them. This CDR3 spans 15 amino acids. Germline V gene data show CDR1 as SNHLY and CDR2 as FYNNEI.

As DNA, the CDR3 is TGTGCCAGCAGCAAAGCGAGGGAGGGAACTAGGAACACCGGGGAGCTGTTTTTT. Translating it yields CASSKAREGTRNTGELFF. This chain connects TRBV21-1 to TRBJ2-2; whether TRBD2, the table's D call, matches the DNA was not checked. TRBV21-1 is marked as a pseudogene. The CDR3 is 18 amino acids.

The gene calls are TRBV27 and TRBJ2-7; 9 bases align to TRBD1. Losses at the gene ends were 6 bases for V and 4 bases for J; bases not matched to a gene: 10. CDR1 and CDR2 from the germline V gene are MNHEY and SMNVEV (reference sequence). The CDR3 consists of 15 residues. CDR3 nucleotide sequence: TGTGCCAGCAGGGGAACAGGGGGCGGCCGATACGAGCAGTACTTC. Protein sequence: CASRGTGGGRYEQYF.

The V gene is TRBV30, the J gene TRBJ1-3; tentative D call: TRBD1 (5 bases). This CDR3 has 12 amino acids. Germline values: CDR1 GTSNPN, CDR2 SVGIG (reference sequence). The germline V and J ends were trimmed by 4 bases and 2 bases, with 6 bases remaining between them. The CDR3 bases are TGTGCCTGGACAGGGCCTGGAAACACCATATATTTT. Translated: CAWTGPGNTIYF. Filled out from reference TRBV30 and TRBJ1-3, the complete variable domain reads SQTIHQWPATLVQPVGSPLSLECTVEGTSNPNLYWYRQAAGRGLQLLFYSVGIGQISSEVPQNLSASRPQDRQFILSSKKLLLSDSGFYLCAWTGPGNTIYFGEGSWLTVV.

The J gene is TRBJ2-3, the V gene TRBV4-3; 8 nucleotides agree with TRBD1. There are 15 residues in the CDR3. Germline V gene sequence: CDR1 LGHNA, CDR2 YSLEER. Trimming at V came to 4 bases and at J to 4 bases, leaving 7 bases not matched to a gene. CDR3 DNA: TGCGCCAGCAGCCGGGGACAGGTCGGGGCAGATACGCAGTATTTT. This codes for CASSRGQVGADTQYF.

This CDR3 reads CASSPAGQSFANTGELFF. The CDR3 nucleotides read TGTGCCAGCTCACCTGCCGGACAGTCGTTCGCGAACACCGGGGAGCTGTTTTTT. The rearrangement joins TRBV18 to TRBJ2-2, with D perhaps TRBD1 (6 bases). V lost 3 bases to trimming and J lost 0 bases, with 17 bases between them. Germline loops: CDR1 KGHSH, CDR2 LQKENI. The CDR3 runs 18 residues.

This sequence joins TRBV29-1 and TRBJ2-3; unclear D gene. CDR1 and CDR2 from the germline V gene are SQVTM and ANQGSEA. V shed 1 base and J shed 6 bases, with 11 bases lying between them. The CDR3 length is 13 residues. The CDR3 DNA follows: TGCAGCGTTGAAGCTCTAGTAACCGATACGCAGTATTTT. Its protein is CSVEALVTDTQYF.

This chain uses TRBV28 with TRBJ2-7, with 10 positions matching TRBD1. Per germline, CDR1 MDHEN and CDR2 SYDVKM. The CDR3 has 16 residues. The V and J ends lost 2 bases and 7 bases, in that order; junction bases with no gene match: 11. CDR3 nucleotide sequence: TGTGCCAGCAGTTTAGCCGGGACAGGGGCCAGTCGGGAGCAGTACTTC. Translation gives CASSLAGTGASREQYF.

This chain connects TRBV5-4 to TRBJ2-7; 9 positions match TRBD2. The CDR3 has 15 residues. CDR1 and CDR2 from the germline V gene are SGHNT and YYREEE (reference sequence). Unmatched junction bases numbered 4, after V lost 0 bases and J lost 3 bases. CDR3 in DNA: TGTGCCAGCAGCTTGGGAGCGGGAGGAAACTACGAGCAGTACTTC. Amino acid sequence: CASSLGAGGNYEQYF.

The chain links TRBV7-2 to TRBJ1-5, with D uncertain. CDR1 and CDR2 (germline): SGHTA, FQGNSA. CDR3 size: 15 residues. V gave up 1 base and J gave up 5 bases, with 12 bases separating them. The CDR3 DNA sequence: TGTGCCAGCAGCTTAGGCTTACGGGAACATCAGCCCCAGCATTTT. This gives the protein CASSLGLREHQPQHF. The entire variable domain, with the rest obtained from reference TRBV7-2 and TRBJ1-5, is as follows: GAGVSQSPSNKVTEKGKDVELRCDPISGHTALYWYRQSLGQGLEFLIYFQGNSAPDKSGLPSDRFSAERTGGSVSTLTIQRTQQEDSAVYLCASSLGLREHQPQHFGDGTRLSIL.

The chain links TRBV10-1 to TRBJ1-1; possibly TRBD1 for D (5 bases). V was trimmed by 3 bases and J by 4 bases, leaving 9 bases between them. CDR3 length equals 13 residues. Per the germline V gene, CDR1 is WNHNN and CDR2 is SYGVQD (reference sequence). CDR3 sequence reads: CASSDQGATEAFF. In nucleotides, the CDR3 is TGCGCCAGCAGTGACCAGGGCGCCACTGAAGCTTTCTTT.